The rows below give T cell receptor beta chains drawn from one sample of a study of blood T cell repertoires in COVID-19. The data were produced by immunoSEQ multiplex PCR, yet TCRdb's version contains in-frame clones alone and is incomplete. This sample carries around 150,000 clones, roughly four fifths of them seen once, and the ten largest clones take 5.5% to 7%. Sequencing was carried out using peripheral blood. The source is a human donor in a cohort sampled during active COVID-19. CDR3s include the opening cysteine and the closing phenylalanine or tryptophan. The D gene is left open where the match is weak. Some rows mark clone size as missing; the rest say once, few, many or name a class of expanded clone.

j_call clone_size v_call d_call cdr3_nt cdr3_aa
TRBJ2-2 few TRBV4-2 TRBD2 TGTGCCAGCAGCCAAGATCCGGTAGCGGGGGGGCCTAACACCGGGGAGCTGTTTTTT CASSQDPVAGGPNTGELFF
TRBJ2-3 - TRBV7-2 TRBD2 TGTGCCAGCAGCTTAGTTGTAGCGGGTAATTTACATACGCAGTATTTT CASSLVVAGNLHTQYF
TRBJ1-5 - TRBV19 - TGTGCCAGTAGCACAGGTTCCAATCAGCCCCAGCATTTT CASSTGSNQPQHF
TRBJ1-6 - TRBV5-6 - TGTGCCAGCAGCTTGGGGACAGATAATTCACCCCTCCACTTT CASSLGTDNSPLHF
TRBJ2-5 - TRBV10-1 - TGCGCCAGCAGACCCGGACAGAGGCAAGAGACCCAGTACTTC CASRPGQRQETQYF
TRBJ1-1 few TRBV12-3/TRBV12-4 - TGTGCCAGCAGTTGGGCAGGAGGCGCTGAAGCTTTCTTT CASSWAGGAEAFF
TRBJ2-7 - TRBV27 TRBD2 TGTCCCAAGCGGGGGGGACAGGACGAGCAGTACTTC CPKRGGQDEQYF
TRBJ2-7 - TRBV10-3 TRBD1 TGTGCCATCAGGCATGGACAGGGAAGCTCCTACGAGCAGTACTTC CAIRHGQGSSYEQYF
TRBJ1-1 - TRBV7-3 TRBD1 TGTGCCAGCAGCTTAGGCAACAGGGGGCGTGTGGGCACTGAAGCTTTCTTT CASSLGNRGRVGTEAFF
TRBJ2-2 few TRBV5-1 - TGCGCCAGCAGCCCAGTTCAGGGGCAGTACACCGGGGAGCTGTTTTTT CASSPVQGQYTGELFF
TRBJ1-2 - TRBV19 TRBD1 TGTGCCAGTAGCAATAGGGACAGGGTCCTGGGAGGCTACACCTTC CASSNRDRVLGGYTF
TRBJ2-3 - TRBV28 TRBD2 TGTGCCAGCAGTCCCGCTAGCGGGGGGGGCACAGATACGCAGTATTTT CASSPASGGGTDTQYF
TRBJ2-1 once TRBV9 TRBD2 TGTGCCAGCAGCGTACTAGCGGGGTTCGATGAGCAGTTCTTC CASSVLAGFDEQFF
TRBJ2-7 - TRBV5-1 TRBD1 TGCGCCAGCACGCTAAACAGGGGCGAGCAGTACTTC CASTLNRGEQYF
TRBJ2-6 - TRBV28 - TGTGCCAGCACCGATCGCGGAGGTGGGGCCAACGTCCTGACTTTC CASTDRGGGANVLTF
TRBJ1-2 - TRBV27 - TGTGCCAGCAGCTGGGGACACCTTAACTATGGCTACACCTTC CASSWGHLNYGYTF
TRBJ2-5 - TRBV15 TRBD1 TGTGCCACCAGCAGAGTAACGACAGGGGCAGGGGGATTCCAAGAGACCCAGTACTTC CATSRVTTGAGGFQETQYF
TRBJ1-3 - TRBV6-1 TRBD1 TGTGCCACCGGGACAGGGGTTGGAAACACCATATATTTT CATGTGVGNTIYF
TRBJ2-7 - TRBV12-3/TRBV12-4 - TGTGCCAGCAGTGGGGGGAGCTCCTACGAGCAGTACTTC CASSGGSSYEQYF
TRBJ1-3 few TRBV30 - TGTGCTAGCGAGAGCTCTGGAAACACCATATATTTT CASESSGNTIYF
TRBJ1-6 - TRBV5-6 - TGTGCCAGCAGCTTGGGTCGTCAGGGTAATTCACCCCTCCACTTT CASSLGRQGNSPLHF
TRBJ2-6 - TRBV5-4 - TGTGCCAGCAGTTACCCTAGAAACTCTGGGGCCAACGTCCTGACTTTC CASSYPRNSGANVLTF
TRBJ2-7 - TRBV4-2 - TGTGCCAGCAGCCATGGATCCACAGATGCCTACGAGCAGTACTTC CASSHGSTDAYEQYF
TRBJ1-4 few TRBV4-3 - TGCGCCAGCAGCCAAGTTCGAAGGGGTGAAAAACTGTTTTTT CASSQVRRGEKLFF
TRBJ2-1 few TRBV20-1 - TGCAGTGCTAGTGGTTTTTCGGTGAATGAGCAGTTCTTC CSASGFSVNEQFF
TRBJ2-7 few TRBV6-2/TRBV6-3 TRBD2 TGTGCCAGCAGCCCTCGACTAGCGGGGGCCCCTTCCTACGAGCAGTACTTC CASSPRLAGAPSYEQYF
TRBJ1-1 - TRBV10-3 - TGTGCCATCAGTGTGGACAGCGAAGCTTTCTTT CAISVDSEAFF
TRBJ2-2 - TRBV6-2/TRBV6-3 TRBD2 TGTGCCAGCAGTTCCCTAGCGGGATCGAACACCGGGGAGCTGTTTTTT CASSSLAGSNTGELFF
TRBJ1-2 few TRBV6-4 - TGTGCCAGCAGTGCCGAGGGAAGTTCGGGCTATGGCTACACCTTC CASSAEGSSGYGYTF
TRBJ1-1 once TRBV9 - TGTGCCAGCAGCGTAGGGCAAGACACTGAAGCTTTCTTT CASSVGQDTEAFF
TRBJ2-2 - TRBV6-2/TRBV6-3 - TGTGCCAGCAGTTACTCGCGGGGTACCGGGGAGCTGTTTTTT CASSYSRGTGELFF
TRBJ2-5 - TRBV7-6 TRBD1 TGTGCCAGCAGCCCAAGGACAGGGACGGAGGAGACCCAGTACTTC CASSPRTGTEETQYF
TRBJ1-6 - TRBV30 - TGTGCCTGGAGTTCAGGGTTTGACTCACCCCTCCACTTT CAWSSGFDSPLHF
TRBJ1-2 - TRBV19 TRBD1 TGTGCCAGTAGTATTCACCCGGGACAGTCGAACTATGGCTACACCTTC CASSIHPGQSNYGYTF
TRBJ2-5 - TRBV11-2 TRBD2 TGTGCCAGCAGTCCCCGGGGGGGCCGGCAAGAGACCCAGTACTTC CASSPRGGRQETQYF
TRBJ1-3 few TRBV7-2 TRBD1 TGTGCCAGCAGCCCGGGACAGTTTGGAAACACCATATATTTT CASSPGQFGNTIYF
TRBJ1-1 - TRBV5-4 - TGTGCCAGCAGCTTGGAGGGGCGGAACACTGAAGCTTTCTTT CASSLEGRNTEAFF
TRBJ1-6 - TRBV28 TRBD1 TGTGCCAGCATCCTTCGGGACAGGGGGAGTCGTGGATCACCCCTCCACTTT CASILRDRGSRGSPLHF
TRBJ1-1 - TRBV7-2 TRBD1 TGTGCCAGCAGCTTAGCCCCAACAGGGGTCAACACTGAAGCTTTCTTT CASSLAPTGVNTEAFF
TRBJ1-4 - TRBV29-1 - TGCAGCGTTGAAGATCTGGCGGTTAATCAACTTTTT CSVEDLAVNQLF
TRBJ1-3 - TRBV28 - TGTGCCCATTCAACAGGGAGCTCTGGAAACACCATATATTTT CAHSTGSSGNTIYF
TRBJ2-5 once TRBV10-3 - TGTGCCATCAGTGAGTCGGGAAAAGGGAGGGAGACCCAGTACTTC CAISESGKGRETQYF